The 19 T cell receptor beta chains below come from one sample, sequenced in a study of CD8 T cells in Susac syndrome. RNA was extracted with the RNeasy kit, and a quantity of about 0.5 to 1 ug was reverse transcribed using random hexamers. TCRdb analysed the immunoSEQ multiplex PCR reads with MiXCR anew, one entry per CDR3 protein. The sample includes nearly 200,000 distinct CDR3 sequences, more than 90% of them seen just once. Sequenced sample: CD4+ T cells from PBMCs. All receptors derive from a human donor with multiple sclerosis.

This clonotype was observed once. CDR3 DNA sequence: TGTGCCAGCTCACCACCAAGGGGGGGAGAGGAGAACATTCAGTACTTC. Amino acids: CASSPPRGGEENIQYF. J is TRBJ2-4 and V is TRBV18; weak D call: TRBD2 (7 bases). The V end was cut by 0 bases, the J end by 7 bases, with 16 bases between. The germline gives CDR1 KGHSH, CDR2 LQKENI. The CDR3 consists of 16 residues.

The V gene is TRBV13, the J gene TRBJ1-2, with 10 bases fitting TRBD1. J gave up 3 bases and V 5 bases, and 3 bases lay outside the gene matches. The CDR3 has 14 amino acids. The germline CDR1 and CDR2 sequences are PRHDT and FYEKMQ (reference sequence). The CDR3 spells CASSPGQGYYGYTF. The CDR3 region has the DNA TGTGCCAGCAGCCCGGGACAGGGGTACTATGGCTACACCTTC.

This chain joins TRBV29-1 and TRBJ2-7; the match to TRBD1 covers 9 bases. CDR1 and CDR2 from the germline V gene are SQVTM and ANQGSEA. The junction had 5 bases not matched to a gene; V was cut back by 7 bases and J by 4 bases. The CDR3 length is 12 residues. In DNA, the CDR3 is TGCAGCGGGGCCGGGACAGGGTACGAGCAGTACTTC. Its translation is CSGAGTGYEQYF.

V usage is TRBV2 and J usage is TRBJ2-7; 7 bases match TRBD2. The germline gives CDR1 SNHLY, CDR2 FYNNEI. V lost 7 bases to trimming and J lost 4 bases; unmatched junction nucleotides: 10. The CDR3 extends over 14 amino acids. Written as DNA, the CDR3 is TGTGCCAGCACCACCGGGGGGTCGGCTTACGAGCAGTACTTC. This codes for CASTTGGSAYEQYF.

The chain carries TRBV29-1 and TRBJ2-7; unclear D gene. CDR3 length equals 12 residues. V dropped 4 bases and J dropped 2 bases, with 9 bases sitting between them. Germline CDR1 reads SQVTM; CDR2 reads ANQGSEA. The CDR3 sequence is CSVADGPYEQYF. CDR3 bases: TGCAGCGTTGCAGACGGACCCTACGAGCAGTACTTC.

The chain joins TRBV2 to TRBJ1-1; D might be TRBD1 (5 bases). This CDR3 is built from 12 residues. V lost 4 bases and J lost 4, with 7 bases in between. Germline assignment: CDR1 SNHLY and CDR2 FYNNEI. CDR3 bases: TGTGCCAGCAGTGCGGGGGGCACTGAAGCTTTCTTT. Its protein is CASSAGGTEAFF.

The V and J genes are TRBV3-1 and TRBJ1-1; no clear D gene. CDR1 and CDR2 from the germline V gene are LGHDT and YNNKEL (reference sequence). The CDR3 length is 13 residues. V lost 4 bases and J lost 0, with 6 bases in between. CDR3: CASSPIMNTEAFF. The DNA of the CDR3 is TGTGCCAGCAGCCCTATTATGAACACTGAAGCTTTCTTT.

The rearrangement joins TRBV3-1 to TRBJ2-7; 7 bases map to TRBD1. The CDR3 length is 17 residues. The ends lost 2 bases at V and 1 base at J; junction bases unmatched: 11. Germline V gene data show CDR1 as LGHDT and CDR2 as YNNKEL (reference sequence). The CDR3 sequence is CASSQKTPGQSSYEQYF. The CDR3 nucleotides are TGTGCCAGCAGCCAAAAAACCCCGGGACAGAGTTCCTACGAGCAGTACTTC.

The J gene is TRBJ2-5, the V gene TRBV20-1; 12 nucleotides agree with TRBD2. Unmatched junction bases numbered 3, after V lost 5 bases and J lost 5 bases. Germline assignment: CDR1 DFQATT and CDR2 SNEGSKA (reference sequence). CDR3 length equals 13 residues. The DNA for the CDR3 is TGCAGTGCTCCTAGCGGGGGGGCCGAGACCCAGTACTTC. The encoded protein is CSAPSGGAETQYF.

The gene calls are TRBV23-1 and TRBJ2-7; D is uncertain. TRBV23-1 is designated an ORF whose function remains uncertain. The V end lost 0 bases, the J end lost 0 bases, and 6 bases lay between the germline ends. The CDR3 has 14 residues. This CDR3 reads CASSQSRLSYEQYF. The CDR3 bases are TGCGCCAGCAGTCAATCCAGGCTCTCCTACGAGCAGTACTTC.

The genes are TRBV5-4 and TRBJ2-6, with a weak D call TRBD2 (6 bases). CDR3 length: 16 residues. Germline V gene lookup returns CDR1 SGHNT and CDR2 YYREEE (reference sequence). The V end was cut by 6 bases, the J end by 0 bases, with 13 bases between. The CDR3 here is CASTIGGNSGANVLTF. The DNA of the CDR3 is TGTGCCAGCACCATCGGGGGAAACTCTGGGGCCAACGTCCTGACTTTC.

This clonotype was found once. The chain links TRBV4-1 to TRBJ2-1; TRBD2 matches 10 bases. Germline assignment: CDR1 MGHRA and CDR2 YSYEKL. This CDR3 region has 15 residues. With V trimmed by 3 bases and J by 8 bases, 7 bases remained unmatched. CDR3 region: CASSHQRGGEDEQFF. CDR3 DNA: TGCGCCAGCAGCCATCAGCGGGGGGGTGAGGATGAGCAGTTCTTC.

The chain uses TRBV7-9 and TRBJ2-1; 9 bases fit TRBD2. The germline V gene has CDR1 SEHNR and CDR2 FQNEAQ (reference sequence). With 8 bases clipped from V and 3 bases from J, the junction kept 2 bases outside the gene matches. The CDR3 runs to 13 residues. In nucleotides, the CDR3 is TGTGCCAGCCCTAGCGGGAACTACAATGAGCAGTTCTTC. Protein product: CASPSGNYNEQFF. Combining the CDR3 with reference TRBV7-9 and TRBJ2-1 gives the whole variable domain DTGVSQNPRHKITKRGQNVTFRCDPISEHNRLYWYRQTLGQGPEFLTYFQNEAQLEKSRLLSDRFSAERPKGSFSTLEIQRTEQGDSAMYLCASPSGNYNEQFFGPGTRLTVL.

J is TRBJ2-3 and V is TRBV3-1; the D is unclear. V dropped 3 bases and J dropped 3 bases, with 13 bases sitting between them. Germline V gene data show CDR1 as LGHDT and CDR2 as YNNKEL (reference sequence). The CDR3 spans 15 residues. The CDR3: CASSQASTRTDTQYF. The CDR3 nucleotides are TGTGCCAGCAGCCAGGCATCGACCAGGACAGATACGCAGTATTTT.

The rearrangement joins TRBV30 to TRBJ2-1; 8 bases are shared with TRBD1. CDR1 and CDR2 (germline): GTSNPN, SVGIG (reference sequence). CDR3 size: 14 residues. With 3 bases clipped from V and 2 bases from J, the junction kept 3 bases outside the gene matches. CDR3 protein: CAWRGQETYNEQFF. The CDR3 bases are TGTGCCTGGAGGGGACAGGAGACCTACAATGAGCAGTTCTTC.

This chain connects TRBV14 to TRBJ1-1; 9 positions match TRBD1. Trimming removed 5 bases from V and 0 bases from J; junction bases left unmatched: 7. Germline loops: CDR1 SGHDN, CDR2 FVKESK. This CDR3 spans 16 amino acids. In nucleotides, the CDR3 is TGTGCCAGCAGCGCCGGGACAGGGCTTATGAACACTGAAGCTTTCTTT. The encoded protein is CASSAGTGLMNTEAFF. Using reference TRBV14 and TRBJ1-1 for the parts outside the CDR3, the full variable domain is EAGVTQFPSHSVIEKGQTVTLRCDPISGHDNLYWYRRVMGKEIKFLLHFVKESKQDESGMPNNRFLAERTGGTYSTLKVQPAELEDSGVYFCASSAGTGLMNTEAFFGQGTRLTVV.

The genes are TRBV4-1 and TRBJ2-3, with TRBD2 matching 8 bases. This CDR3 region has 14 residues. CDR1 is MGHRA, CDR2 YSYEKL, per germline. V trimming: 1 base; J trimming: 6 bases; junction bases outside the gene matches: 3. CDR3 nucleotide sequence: TGCGCCAGCAGCCAAGGACTAGCGAGGGATACGCAGTATTTT. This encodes CASSQGLARDTQYF.

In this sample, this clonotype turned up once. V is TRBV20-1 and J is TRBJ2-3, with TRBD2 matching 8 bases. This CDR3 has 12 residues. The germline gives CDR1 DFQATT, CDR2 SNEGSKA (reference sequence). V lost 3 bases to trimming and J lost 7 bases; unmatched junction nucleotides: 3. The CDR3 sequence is CSARTSANTQYF. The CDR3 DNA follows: TGCAGTGCTAGGACTAGCGCGAATACGCAGTATTTT.

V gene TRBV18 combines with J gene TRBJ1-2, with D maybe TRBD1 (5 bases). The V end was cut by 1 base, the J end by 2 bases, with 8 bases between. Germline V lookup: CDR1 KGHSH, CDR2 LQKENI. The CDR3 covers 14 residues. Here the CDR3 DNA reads TGTGCCAGCTCACCACTCAGGGAGAACTATGGCTACACCTTC. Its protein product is CASSPLRENYGYTF.